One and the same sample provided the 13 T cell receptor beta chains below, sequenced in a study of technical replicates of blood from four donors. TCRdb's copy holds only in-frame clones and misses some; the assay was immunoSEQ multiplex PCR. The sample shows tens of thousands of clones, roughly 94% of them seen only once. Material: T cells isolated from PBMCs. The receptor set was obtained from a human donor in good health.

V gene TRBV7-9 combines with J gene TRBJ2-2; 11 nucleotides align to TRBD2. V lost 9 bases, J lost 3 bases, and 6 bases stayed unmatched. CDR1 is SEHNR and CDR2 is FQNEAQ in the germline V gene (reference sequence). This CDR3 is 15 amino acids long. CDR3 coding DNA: TGTGCCAGTCTAGGGACTAGCGGCCACACCGGGGAGCTGTTTTTT. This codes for CASLGTSGHTGELFF.

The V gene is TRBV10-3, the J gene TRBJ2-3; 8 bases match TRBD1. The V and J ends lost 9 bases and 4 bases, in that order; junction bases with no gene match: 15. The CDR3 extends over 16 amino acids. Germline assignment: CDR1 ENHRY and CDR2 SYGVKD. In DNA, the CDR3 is TGTGCCATACGAGACAGGGGCGGTGTACTATCAGATACGCAGTATTTT. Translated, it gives CAIRDRGGVLSDTQYF.

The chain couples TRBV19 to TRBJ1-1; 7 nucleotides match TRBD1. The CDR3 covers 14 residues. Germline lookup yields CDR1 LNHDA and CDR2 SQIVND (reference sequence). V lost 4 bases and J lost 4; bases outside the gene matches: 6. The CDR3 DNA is TGTGCCAGTAGTACCAGTTACAGGGGCACTGAAGCTTTCTTT. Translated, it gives CASSTSYRGTEAFF.

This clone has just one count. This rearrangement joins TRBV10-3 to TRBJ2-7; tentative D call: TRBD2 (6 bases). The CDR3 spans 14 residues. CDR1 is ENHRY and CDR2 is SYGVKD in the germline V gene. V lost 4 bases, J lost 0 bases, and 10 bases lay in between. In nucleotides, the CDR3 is TGTGCCATCAGTGCGGCTAGCGACTCCTACGAGCAGTACTTC. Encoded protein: CAISAASDSYEQYF.

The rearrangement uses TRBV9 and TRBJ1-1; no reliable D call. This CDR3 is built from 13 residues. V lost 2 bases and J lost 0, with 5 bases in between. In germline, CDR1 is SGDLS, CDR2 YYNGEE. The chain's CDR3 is CASSVRLNTEAFF. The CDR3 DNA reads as TGTGCCAGCAGCGTTAGATTGAACACTGAAGCTTTCTTT.

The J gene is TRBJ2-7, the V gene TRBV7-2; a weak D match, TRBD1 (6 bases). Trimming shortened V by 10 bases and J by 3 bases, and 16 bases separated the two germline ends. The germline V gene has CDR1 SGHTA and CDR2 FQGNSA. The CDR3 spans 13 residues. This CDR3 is CATWDMGNYEQYF. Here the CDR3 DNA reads TGTGCCACCTGGGACATGGGGAACTACGAGCAGTACTTC. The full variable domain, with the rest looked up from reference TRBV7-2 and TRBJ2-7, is GAGVSQSPSNKVTEKGKDVELRCDPISGHTALYWYRQSLGQGLEFLIYFQGNSAPDKSGLPSDRFSAERTGGSVSTLTIQRTQQEDSAVYLCATWDMGNYEQYFGPGTRLTVT.

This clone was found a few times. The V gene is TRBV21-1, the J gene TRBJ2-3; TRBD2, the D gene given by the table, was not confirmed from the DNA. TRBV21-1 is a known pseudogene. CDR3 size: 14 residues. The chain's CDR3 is CASSTRTSTDTQYF. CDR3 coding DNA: TGTGCCAGCAGCACAAGGACTAGCACAGATACGCAGTATTTT.

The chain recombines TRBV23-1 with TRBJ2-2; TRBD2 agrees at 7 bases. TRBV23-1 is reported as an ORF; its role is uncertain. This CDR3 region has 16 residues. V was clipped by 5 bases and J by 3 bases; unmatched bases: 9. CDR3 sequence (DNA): TGCGCCAGCAGTTTCTGGGGGGGAAGCGACACCGGGGAGCTGTTTTTT. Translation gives CASSFWGGSDTGELFF.

The CDR3 DNA is TGTGCCAGCAGTAAGACAGGGGGCATTGGGAATGAGCAGTTCTTC. Its protein product is CASSKTGGIGNEQFF. J is TRBJ2-1 and V is TRBV7-9, with 10 bases identical to TRBD1. The germline gives CDR1 SEHNR, CDR2 FQNEAQ (reference sequence). The CDR3 runs 15 residues. J gave up 7 bases and V 6 bases, and 9 bases lay outside the gene matches.

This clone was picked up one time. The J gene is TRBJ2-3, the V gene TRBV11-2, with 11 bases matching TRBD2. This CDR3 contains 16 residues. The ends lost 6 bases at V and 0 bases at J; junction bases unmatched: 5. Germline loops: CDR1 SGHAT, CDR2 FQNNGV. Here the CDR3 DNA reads TGTGCCAGCAGTTTAAGACTAGCGGGGAGCACAGATACGCAGTATTTT. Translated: CASSLRLAGSTDTQYF. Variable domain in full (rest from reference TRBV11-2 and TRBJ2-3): EAGVAQSPRYKIIEKRQSVAFWCNPISGHATLYWYQQILGQGPKLLIQFQNNGVVDDSQLPKDRFSAERLKGVDSTLKIQPAKLEDSAVYLCASSLRLAGSTDTQYFGPGTRLTVL.

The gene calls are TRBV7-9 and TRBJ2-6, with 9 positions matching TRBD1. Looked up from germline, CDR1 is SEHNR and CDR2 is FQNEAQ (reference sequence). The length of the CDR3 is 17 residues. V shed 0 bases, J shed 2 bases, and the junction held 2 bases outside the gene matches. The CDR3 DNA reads TGTGCCAGCAGCTTAGCCGGGACAGGGCCTGGGGCCAACGTCCTGACTTTC. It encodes CASSLAGTGPGANVLTF.

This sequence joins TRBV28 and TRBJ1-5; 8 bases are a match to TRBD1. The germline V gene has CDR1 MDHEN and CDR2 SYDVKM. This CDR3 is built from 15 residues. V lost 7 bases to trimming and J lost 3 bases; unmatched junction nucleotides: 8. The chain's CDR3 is CASTSGQVFNQPQHF. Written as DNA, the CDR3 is TGTGCCAGCACCTCGGGACAGGTCTTCAATCAGCCCCAGCATTTT.

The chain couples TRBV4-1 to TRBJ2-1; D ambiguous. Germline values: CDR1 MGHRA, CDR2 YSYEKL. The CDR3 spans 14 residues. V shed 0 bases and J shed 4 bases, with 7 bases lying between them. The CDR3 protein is CASSQDSGYNEQFF. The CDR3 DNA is TGCGCCAGCAGCCAAGATTCGGGTTACAATGAGCAGTTCTTC.